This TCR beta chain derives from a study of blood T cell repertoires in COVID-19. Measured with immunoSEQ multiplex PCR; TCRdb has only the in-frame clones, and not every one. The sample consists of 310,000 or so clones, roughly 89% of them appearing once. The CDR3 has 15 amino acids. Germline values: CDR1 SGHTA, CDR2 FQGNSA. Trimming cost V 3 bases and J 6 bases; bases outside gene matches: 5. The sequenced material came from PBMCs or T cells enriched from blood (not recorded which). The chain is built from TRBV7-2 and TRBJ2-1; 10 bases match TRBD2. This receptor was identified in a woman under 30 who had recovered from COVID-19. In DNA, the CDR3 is TGTGCCAGCAGCTTTTCAGCGGGGGGGTTCAATGAGCAGTTCTTC. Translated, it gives CASSFSAGGFNEQFF.